The rows below give T cell receptor beta chains drawn from one sample of a study of human T cells and chemical hapten exposure. TCRdb analysed the RACE reads with MiXCR anew, one entry per CDR3 protein. The repertoire includes 120,000 or so distinct CDR3 sequences, around 10% of them detected once, and approximately 2.5% sits in the top ten. The source material was whole blood, sampled in connection with sensitization to the hapten diphenylcyclopropenone (DPC). The receptor set was obtained from a woman aged 50 to 60 with alopecia areata. Some clones in this sample may be carry-over from other donors' samples. Both conserved end residues are part of each CDR3. Each record gives: J gene, clone size, V gene, D gene, CDR3 protein, CDR3 DNA. D genes are given only for firm matches. Where a row states a size, it is once, few, many or the class of an expanded clone; other rows omit it.

TRBJ2-7	many	TRBV5-1	.	CASSLDGTSYDEQYF	TGCGCCAGCAGCTTGGACGGGACATCATACGACGAGCAGTACTTC
TRBJ2-1	few	TRBV12-3/TRBV12-4	TRBD2	CASTTSSGMIYNEQFF	TGTGCCAGCACTACCTCTAGCGGGATGATCTACAATGAGCAGTTCTTC
TRBJ2-7	few	TRBV21-1	.	CASSSNYVGTYEQYF	TGTGCCAGCAGCTCCAACTACGTAGGGACCTACGAGCAGTACTTC
TRBJ2-3	many	TRBV9	.	CASSVDTDTQYF	TGTGCCAGCAGCGTTGATACGGATACGCAGTATTTT
TRBJ1-1	few	TRBV7-9	.	CASNRGAEAFF	TGTGCCAGCAACCGGGGGGCCGAAGCTTTCTTT
TRBJ2-1	many	TRBV4-3	TRBD1	CASSQEGMSGQGASYNEQFF	TGCGCCAGCAGCCAAGAAGGGATGAGTGGACAGGGGGCCTCCTACAATGAGCAGTTCTTC
TRBJ2-5	few	TRBV7-2	.	CASSPPDGAGTQYF	TGTGCCAGCAGCCCGCCGGACGGCGCCGGGACCCAGTACTTC
TRBJ2-7	many	TRBV12-3/TRBV12-4	TRBD2	CASSTLAGVSYEQYF	TGTGCCAGCAGTACCCTTGCGGGAGTGAGCTACGAGCAGTACTTC
TRBJ1-1	few	TRBV6-2/TRBV6-3	TRBD1	CASSYSPGGVNTEAFF	TGTGCCAGCAGTTACTCCCCAGGGGGTGTGAACACTGAAGCTTTCTTT
TRBJ2-1	few	TRBV9	TRBD2	CASSVVSGGGNEQFF	TGTGCCAGCAGCGTAGTTTCGGGAGGGGGCAATGAGCAGTTCTTC
TRBJ2-7	few	TRBV27	.	CASAYFKTWEYEQYF	TGTGCCAGCGCCTACTTTAAGACTTGGGAGTACGAGCAGTACTTC
TRBJ2-7	few	TRBV2	.	CASTPGVEAESSYEQYF	TGTGCCAGCACCCCTGGGGTTGAGGCCGAGAGCTCCTACGAGCAGTACTTC
TRBJ1-2	few	TRBV20-1	.	CSAPRGFYGYTF	TGCAGTGCCCCGAGGGGCTTTTATGGCTACACCTTC
TRBJ2-5	few	TRBV12-3/TRBV12-4	.	CASSLSSQVVETQYF	TGTGCCAGCAGTTTAAGTAGTCAGGTAGTGGAGACCCAGTACTTC
TRBJ1-3	.	TRBV7-9	.	CASRAAGADSGNTIYF	TGTGCCAGCAGGGCTGCGGGGGCCGACTCTGGAAACACCATATATTTT
TRBJ1-5	.	TRBV6-5	.	CASSVYRAHQPQHF	TGTGCCAGCAGCGTTTACAGGGCGCATCAGCCCCAGCATTTT
TRBJ2-7	many	TRBV12-3/TRBV12-4	TRBD1	CASSRRQGAYEQYF	TGTGCCAGCAGTCGCCGACAGGGGGCTTACGAGCAGTACTTC
TRBJ2-3	.	TRBV7-3	.	CASSPAGLGTDTQYF	TGTGCCAGCAGCCCCGCAGGGCTTGGGACAGATACGCAGTATTTT
TRBJ2-2	many	TRBV9	.	CASSGAGSHSNTGELFF	TGTGCCAGCAGCGGGGCAGGGTCGCATTCGAACACCGGGGAGCTGTTTTTT
TRBJ1-1	.	TRBV5-1	.	CASTPAGYMNTEAFF	TGCGCCAGCACCCCGGCCGGTTACATGAACACTGAAGCTTTCTTT
TRBJ2-7	many	TRBV6-2/TRBV6-3	.	CASKTPLYEQYF	TGTGCCAGCAAAACCCCCCTCTACGAGCAGTACTTC
TRBJ1-6	.	TRBV28	TRBD1	CASSVGQGNSPLHF	TGTGCCAGCAGTGTGGGACAGGGGAATTCACCCCTCCACTTT